This TCR beta chain was identified during a study of regulatory T cells in long-lasting Graves disease. Looking at the study overall: Graves' cases, newly diagnosed, had used antithyroid drugs under 3 months.

From germline, CDR1 is SGDLS and CDR2 YYNGEE. V lost 0 bases to trimming and J lost 6 bases, with 12 bases between them. This CDR3 spans 14 amino acids. As for time point: newly diagnosed GD, antithyroid drugs for less than 3 months. PBMCs provided the RNA from which the TCR library was made. This clonotype came up many times. Arm-PCR of CDR3 regions with iRepertoire HTBI primers generated TCR beta libraries. TCRdb passed the multiplex PCR reads through MiXCR, listing each CDR3 protein once. Altogether over 200,000 distinct CDR3 sequences are present, around 16% being singletons, with the ten largest covering over 20%.

The TCR sequence derives from a female donor with Graves disease. The sequencing here drew on peripheral blood mononuclear cells (PBMCs), taken at new diagnosis, from a patient treated with antithyroid drugs. The chain recombines TRBV9 with TRBJ1-1, with D possibly TRBD1 on 6 matching bases. CDR3 DNA sequence: TGTGCCAGCAGCGTAGTCACAGGGTACGCTGAAGCTTTCTTT. This codes for CASSVVTGYAEAFF.